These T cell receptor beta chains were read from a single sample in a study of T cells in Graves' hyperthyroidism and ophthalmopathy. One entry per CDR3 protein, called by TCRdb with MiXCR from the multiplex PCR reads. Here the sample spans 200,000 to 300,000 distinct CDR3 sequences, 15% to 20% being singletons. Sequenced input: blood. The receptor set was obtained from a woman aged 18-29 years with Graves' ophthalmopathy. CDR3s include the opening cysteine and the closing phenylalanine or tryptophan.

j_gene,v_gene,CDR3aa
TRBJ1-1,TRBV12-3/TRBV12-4,CASSDHHATNTEAFF
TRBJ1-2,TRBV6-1,CASSEYGFGYTF
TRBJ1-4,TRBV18,CASSPQGVGEKLFF
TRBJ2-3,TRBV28,CASRAGQALTDTQYF
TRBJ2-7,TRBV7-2,CASSAEGLAGVLTQYF
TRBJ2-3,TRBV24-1,CATSGQPPDTQYF
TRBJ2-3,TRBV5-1,CASSLGTRNPTQYF
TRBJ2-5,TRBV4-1,CASSQDWGPETQYF
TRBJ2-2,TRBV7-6,CASSLEYTGELFF
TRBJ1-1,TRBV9,CASSVTGVNTEAFF
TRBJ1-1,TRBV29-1,CSVAFSSRFDTEAFF
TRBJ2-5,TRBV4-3,CASSQDSGWGRETQYF
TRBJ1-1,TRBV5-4,CASSWDHTEAFF
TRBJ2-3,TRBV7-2,CASSFSGGRSTDTQYF
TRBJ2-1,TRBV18,CASSPPGTQSYNEQFF
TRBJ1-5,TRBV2,CASRGQFNQPQHF
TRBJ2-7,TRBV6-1,CASSLTSGGTYEQYF
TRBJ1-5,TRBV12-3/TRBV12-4,CASRINSNQPQHF
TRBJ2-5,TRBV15,CATSRVRTGGLETQYF
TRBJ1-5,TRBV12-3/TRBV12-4,CASSLRTGSNQPQHF
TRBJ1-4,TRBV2,CASKATNEKLFF
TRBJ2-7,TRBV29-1,CSVVFRGRGYEQYF
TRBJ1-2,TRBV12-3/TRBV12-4,CASSLVGGSGYTF
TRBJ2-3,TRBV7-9,CASSSGYGGVTSTDTQYF
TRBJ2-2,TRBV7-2,CASRHRAPSNTGELFF
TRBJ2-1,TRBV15,CATSRDRTSGRNEQFF
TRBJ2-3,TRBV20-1,CSAVTGRTDTQYF
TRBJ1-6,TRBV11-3,CASSLDLRTGYSPLHF
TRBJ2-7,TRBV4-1,CASSQVATGSYEQYF
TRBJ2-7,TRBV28,CASSFGASPYEQYF
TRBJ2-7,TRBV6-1,CASSNPTSGVREQYF
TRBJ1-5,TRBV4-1,CASSQETGLNQPQHF
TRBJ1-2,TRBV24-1,CATSDLAGEGYTF
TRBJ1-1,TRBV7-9,CASSAPFGGSVVEAFF
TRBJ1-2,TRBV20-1,CSARADGQGHYGYTF
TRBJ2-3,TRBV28,CASSTGGGDTQYF
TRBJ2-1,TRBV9,CASSPGLAGEGEQFF
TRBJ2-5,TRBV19,CASRDRPGPQETQYF
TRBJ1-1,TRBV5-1,CASSFTTGWNTEAFF
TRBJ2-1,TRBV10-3,CAISDGGRGVNNEQFF
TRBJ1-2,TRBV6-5,CASSYSLGVYGYTF
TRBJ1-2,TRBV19,CASKGQIYGYTF
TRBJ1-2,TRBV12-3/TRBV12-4,CASSLDYGTGEYGYTF
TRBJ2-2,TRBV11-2,CASSLASNTGELFF
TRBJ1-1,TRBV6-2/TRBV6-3,CASSYADRGSTEAFF
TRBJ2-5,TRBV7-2,CASSLDGRGAGETQYF
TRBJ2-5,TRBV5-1,CASSAYLSKRGETQYF
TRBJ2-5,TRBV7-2,CASSLASYQETQYF
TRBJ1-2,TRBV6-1,CASLRMWAELTGYTF
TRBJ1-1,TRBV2,CASSEGTGSTEAFF
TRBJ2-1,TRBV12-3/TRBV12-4,CASTRTSGGAGEQFF
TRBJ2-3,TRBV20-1,CSAPRTSGADTQYF
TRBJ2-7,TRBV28,CASSAGLAGVSEQYF
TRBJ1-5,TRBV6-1,CASSLDQTGGHSNQPQHF
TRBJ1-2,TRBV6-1,CAGAELFTNYGYTF
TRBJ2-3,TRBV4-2,CASSQERYQTDTQYF
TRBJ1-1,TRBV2,CASRGTRFMNTEAFF
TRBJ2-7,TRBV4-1,CASSQARSETYEQYF
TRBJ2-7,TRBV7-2,CASSLLRPYEQYF